This T cell receptor (beta chain) was captured by sequencing in a study of shared T cell receptors in the human thymus. Here immunoSEQ multiplex PCR was the method, and the copy in TCRdb shows in-frame clones only, minus some. This table has some 700,000 clones, 88% appearing once. Separately, the same data were catalogued under a study of human thymus T cells. As that report states: Thymus pieces cut out during corrective heart surgery were the tissue that was used.

The clonotype was recovered from a boy less than two years old with a congenital heart defect. The sample was thymocytes.

In nucleotides, the CDR3 is TGTGCCAGCAGTGAAGCCAGACTAGCGGGAGCCTCCGTCGGCTGGGAGCAGTTCTTC. Its translation: CASSEARLAGASVGWEQFF. This chain links TRBV6-1 with TRBJ2-1; 12 bases line up with TRBD2. CDR3 size: 19 residues. V trimming: 0 bases; J trimming: 10 bases; junction bases outside the gene matches: 16. The germline V gene encodes CDR1 MNHNS and CDR2 SASEGT.